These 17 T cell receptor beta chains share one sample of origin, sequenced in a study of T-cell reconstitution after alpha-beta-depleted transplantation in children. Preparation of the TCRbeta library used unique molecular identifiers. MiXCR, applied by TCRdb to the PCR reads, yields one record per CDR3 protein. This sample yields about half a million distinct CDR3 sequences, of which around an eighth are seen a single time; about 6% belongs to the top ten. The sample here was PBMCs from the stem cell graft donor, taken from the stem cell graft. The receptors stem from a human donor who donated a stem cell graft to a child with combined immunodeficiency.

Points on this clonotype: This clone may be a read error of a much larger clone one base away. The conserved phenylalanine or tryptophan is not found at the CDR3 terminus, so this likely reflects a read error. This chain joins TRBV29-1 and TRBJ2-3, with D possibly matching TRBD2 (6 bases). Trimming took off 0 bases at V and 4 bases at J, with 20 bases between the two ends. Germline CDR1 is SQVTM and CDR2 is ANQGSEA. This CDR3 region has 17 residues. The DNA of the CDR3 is TGCAGCGTTGAAGAGGCCCGGGACTCCACTAATCCAGATACGCAGTATTAT. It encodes CSVEEARDSTNPDTQYY.

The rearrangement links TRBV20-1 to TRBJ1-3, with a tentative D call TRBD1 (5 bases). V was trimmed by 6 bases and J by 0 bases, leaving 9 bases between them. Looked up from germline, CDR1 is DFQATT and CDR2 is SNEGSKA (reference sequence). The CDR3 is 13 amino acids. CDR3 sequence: CSAEGTSGNTIYF. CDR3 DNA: TGCAGTGCCGAAGGGACCTCTGGAAACACCATATATTTT.

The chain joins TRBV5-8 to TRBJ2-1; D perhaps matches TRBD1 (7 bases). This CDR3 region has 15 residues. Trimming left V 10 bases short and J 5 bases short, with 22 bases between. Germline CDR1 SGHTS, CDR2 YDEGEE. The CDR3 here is CAGLQTGKLDNEQFF. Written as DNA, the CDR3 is TGTGCCGGACTACAGACAGGGAAACTAGACAATGAGCAGTTCTTC.

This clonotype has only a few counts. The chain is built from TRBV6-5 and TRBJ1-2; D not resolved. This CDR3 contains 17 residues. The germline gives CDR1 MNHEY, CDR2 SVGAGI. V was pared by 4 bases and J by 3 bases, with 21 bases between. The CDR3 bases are TGTGCCAGCAGTTCCCTTTTCGAAAGGGATCTCTACTATGGCTACACCTTC. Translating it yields CASSSLFERDLYYGYTF.

CDR3: CASSIRGRGDTQYF. In nucleotides, the CDR3 is TGTGCCAGTAGTATTCGCGGGAGGGGAGATACGCAGTATTTT. The chain is built from TRBV19 and TRBJ2-3; 9 positions match TRBD2. Unmatched junction bases numbered 3, after V lost 3 bases and J lost 5 bases. Looked up from germline, CDR1 is LNHDA and CDR2 is SQIVND (reference sequence). This CDR3 has 14 residues.

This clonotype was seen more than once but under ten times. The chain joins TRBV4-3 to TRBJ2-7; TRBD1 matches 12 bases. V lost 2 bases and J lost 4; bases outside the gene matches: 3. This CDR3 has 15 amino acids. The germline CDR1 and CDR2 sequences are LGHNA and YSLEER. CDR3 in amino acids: CASSQPGQGAYEQYF. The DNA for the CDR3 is TGCGCCAGCAGCCAACCGGGACAGGGGGCTTACGAGCAGTACTTC.

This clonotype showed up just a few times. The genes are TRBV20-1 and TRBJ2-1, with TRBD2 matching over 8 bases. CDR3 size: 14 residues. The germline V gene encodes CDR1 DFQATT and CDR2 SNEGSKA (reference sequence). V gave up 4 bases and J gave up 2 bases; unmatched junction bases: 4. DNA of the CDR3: TGCAGTGCTAAGTTCGGGAGGGCCTACAATGAGCAGTTCTTC. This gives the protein CSAKFGRAYNEQFF.

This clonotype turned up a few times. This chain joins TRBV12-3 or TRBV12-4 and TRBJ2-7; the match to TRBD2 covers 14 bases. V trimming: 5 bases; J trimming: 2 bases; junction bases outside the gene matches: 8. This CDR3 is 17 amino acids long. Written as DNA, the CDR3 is TGTGCCAGCAGTCGAGGGACTAGCGGGAGTACCCCCTACGAGCAGTACTTC. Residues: CASSRGTSGSTPYEQYF.

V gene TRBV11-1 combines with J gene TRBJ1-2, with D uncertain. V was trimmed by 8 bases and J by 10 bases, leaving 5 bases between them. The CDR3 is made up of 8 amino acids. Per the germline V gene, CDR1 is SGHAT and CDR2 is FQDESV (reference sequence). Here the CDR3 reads CASPVYTF. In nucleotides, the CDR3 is TGTGCCAGCCCAGTCTACACCTTC.

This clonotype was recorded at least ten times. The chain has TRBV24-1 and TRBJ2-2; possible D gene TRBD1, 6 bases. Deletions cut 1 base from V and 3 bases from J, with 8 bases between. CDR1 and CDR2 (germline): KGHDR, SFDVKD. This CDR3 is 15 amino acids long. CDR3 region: CATSDLRTDTGELFF. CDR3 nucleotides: TGTGCCACCAGTGATTTAAGGACAGACACCGGGGAGCTGTTTTTT.

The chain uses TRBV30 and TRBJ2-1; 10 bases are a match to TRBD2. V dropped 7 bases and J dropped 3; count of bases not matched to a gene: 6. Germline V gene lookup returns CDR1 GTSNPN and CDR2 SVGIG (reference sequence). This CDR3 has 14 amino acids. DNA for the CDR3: TGTGCCTTCGAACTAGCGGGGAACTACAATGAGCAGTTCTTC. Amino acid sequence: CAFELAGNYNEQFF. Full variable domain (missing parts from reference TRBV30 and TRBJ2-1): SQTIHQWPATLVQPVGSPLSLECTVEGTSNPNLYWYRQAAGRGLQLLFYSVGIGQISSEVPQNLSASRPQDRQFILSSKKLLLSDSGFYLCAFELAGNYNEQFFGPGTRLTVL.

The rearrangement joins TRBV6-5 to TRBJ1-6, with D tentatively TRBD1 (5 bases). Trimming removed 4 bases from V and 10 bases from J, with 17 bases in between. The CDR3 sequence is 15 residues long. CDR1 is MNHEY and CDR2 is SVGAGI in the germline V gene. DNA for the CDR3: TGTGCCAGCAGTTGGAGAGATCTAGAGGGGTCACCCCTCCACTTT. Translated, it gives CASSWRDLEGSPLHF.

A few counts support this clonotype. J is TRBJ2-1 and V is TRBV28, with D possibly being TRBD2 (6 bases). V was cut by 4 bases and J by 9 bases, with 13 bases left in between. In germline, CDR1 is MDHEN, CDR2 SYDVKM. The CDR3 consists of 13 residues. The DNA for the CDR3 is TGTGCCAGCAGTTCCTGGTTGGGAGGTGAGCAGTTCTTC. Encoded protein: CASSSWLGGEQFF.

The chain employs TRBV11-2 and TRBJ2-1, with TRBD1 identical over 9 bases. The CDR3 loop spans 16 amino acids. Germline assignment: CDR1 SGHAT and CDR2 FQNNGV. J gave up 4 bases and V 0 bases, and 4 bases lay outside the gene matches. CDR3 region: CASSLDRDRAYNEQFF. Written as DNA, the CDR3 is TGTGCCAGCAGCTTAGATCGGGACAGGGCGTACAATGAGCAGTTCTTC.

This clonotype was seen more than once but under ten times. CDR3 sequence: CASSLRTSGEYEQYF. The DNA of the CDR3 is TGTGCCAGCAGCCTTCGGACTAGCGGGGAATACGAGCAGTACTTC. This chain uses TRBV4-2 with TRBJ2-7; TRBD2 aligns across 12 bases. V was clipped by 4 bases and J by 4 bases; unmatched bases: 5. The CDR3 consists of 15 residues. Germline V gene data show CDR1 as LGHNA and CDR2 as YNFKEQ.

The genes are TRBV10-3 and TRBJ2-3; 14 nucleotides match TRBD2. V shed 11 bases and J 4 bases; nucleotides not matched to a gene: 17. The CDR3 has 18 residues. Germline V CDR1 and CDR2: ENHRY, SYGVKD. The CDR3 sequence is CAVADRGRLAGGPDTQYF. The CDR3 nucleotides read TGTGCCGTTGCCGACAGGGGGAGACTAGCGGGGGGGCCAGATACGCAGTATTTT.

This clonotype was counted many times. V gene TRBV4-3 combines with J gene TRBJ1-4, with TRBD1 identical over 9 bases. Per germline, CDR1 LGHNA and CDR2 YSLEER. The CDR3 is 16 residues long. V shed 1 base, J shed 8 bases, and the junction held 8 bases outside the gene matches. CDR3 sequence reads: CASSQGLGQGMEKLFF. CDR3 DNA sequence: TGCGCCAGCAGCCAAGGGTTAGGACAGGGGATGGAAAAACTGTTTTTT.